This TCR beta chain was identified during a study of cytomegalovirus exposure and HLA in healthy donors. General observations from the study: A later analysis showed HLA-associated TCR beta chains outstripping equally common others in clonal expansion.

This CDR3 comprises 14 residues. Per the germline V gene, CDR1 is SGHAT and CDR2 is FQNNGV. J lost 3 bases, V lost 5 bases, and 4 bases had no gene match. As to this clone: The target antigen is unknown.

The PCR had 60 Vbeta and 13 Jbeta primers. TCRdb's copy holds only in-frame clones and misses some; the assay was immunoSEQ multiplex PCR. The sample has some 150,000 clones, roughly 65% seen once. The study sampled nominally healthy donors, though unrecorded immune exposures were likely. The sequence derives from a man in his sixties in good health and CMV-seronegative. The V gene is TRBV11-2, the J gene TRBJ2-5; 9 nucleotides align to TRBD1. Sample: PBMCs. The CDR3 bases are TGTGCCAGCAGCCCTTGGACAGGGGAAGAGACCCAGTACTTC. It codes for CASSPWTGEETQYF.